One and the same sample provided the 18 T cell receptor beta chains below, sequenced in a study of shared clonotypes between healthy human individuals (TCRdb year 2020). Library prep was done by the immunoSEQ multiplex PCR assay. TCRdb obtained this table from immuneACCESS and retained in-frame rearrangements with V and J assigned. These tables miss some clones; where compared with another copy, unresolved V genes account for less than half of the shortfall, and the remainder is unexplained. This sample has under 1,100,000 clones in its table, and around 78% of those were observed once. The ten largest account for roughly 0.55% of the sample. Sequencing input: memory CD4+ T cells from PBMCs. What this sample's cell subset or site label stands for: CD45RA-negative fraction. The receptors were gathered from a man between 18 and 35 years old in good health. Some clones in this sample may be carry-over from other donors' samples.

The CDR3 spells CASSPGTGPDYGYTF. Written as DNA, the CDR3 is TGTGCCAGCTCACCAGGGACAGGGCCAGACTATGGCTACACCTTC. The gene calls are TRBV18 and TRBJ1-2; 9 bases are shared with TRBD1. The CDR3 length is 15 residues. Germline CDR1 reads KGHSH; CDR2 reads LQKENI. J gave up 3 bases and V 2 bases, and 4 bases lay outside the gene matches.

The V and J genes are TRBV28 and TRBJ1-2, with a weak D call TRBD1 (6 bases). Germline CDR1 reads MDHEN; CDR2 reads SYDVKM. The CDR3 consists of 14 residues. V shed 8 bases and J shed 1 base, with 14 bases lying between them. The CDR3 DNA sequence: TGTGCCAGCTCACGTACAGGGTTTAACTATGGCTACACCTTC. Encoded protein: CASSRTGFNYGYTF.

The chain combines TRBV5-1 with TRBJ2-1, with a tentative D call TRBD2 (6 bases). Germline lookup yields CDR1 SGHRS and CDR2 YFSETQ. The CDR3 spans 14 residues. Trimming stripped 4 bases from V and 7 bases from J, with 15 bases between. CDR3 nucleotide sequence: TGCGCCAGCAGCAACGGAGGGCCGGGGAATGAGCAGTTCTTC. As protein: CASSNGGPGNEQFF.

This rearrangement joins TRBV30 to TRBJ2-5, with TRBD1 identical over 8 bases. The ends lost 5 bases at V and 4 bases at J; junction bases unmatched: 9. The germline V gene encodes CDR1 GTSNPN and CDR2 SVGIG (reference sequence). The CDR3 consists of 14 residues. The CDR3 protein is CAWDKQGGSETQYF. For the CDR3, the DNA is TGTGCCTGGGATAAACAGGGGGGATCAGAGACCCAGTACTTC.

The chain uses TRBV29-1 and TRBJ2-1, with D tentatively TRBD2 (5 bases). Trimming removed 0 bases from V and 4 bases from J, with 16 bases in between. Germline CDR1 SQVTM, CDR2 ANQGSEA. The CDR3 covers 16 residues. CDR3 sequence reads: CSVEDPAPRGYNEQFF. In DNA form, the CDR3 reads TGCAGCGTTGAAGATCCGGCCCCTCGGGGATACAATGAGCAGTTCTTC.

The chain employs TRBV5-1 and TRBJ1-2; 7 bases align to TRBD1. Trimming cost V 0 bases and J 4 bases; bases outside gene matches: 3. The germline CDR1 and CDR2 sequences are SGHRS and YFSETQ. This CDR3 spans 14 amino acids. CDR3 sequence (DNA): TGCGCCAGCAGCTTGGAAGGGACAGCCTATGGCTACACCTTC. Protein product: CASSLEGTAYGYTF.

This clone was counted a few times. The chain couples TRBV11-2 to TRBJ2-2; 7 bases map to TRBD1. The V gene end was trimmed by 5 bases and the J gene end by 6 bases; junction bases not matched to a gene: 9. Looked up from germline, CDR1 is SGHAT and CDR2 is FQNNGV. The CDR3 totals 15 residues. The CDR3: CASSLQGQSAGELFF. Here the CDR3 DNA reads TGTGCCAGCAGCCTCCAGGGACAGTCGGCCGGGGAGCTGTTTTTT.

J is TRBJ2-1 and V is TRBV11-2; D not resolved. Germline loops: CDR1 SGHAT, CDR2 FQNNGV. This CDR3 region has 11 residues. The V and J ends lost 1 base and 6 bases respectively, with 1 base between them. CDR3 sequence reads: CASSLANEQFF. DNA of the CDR3: TGTGCCAGCAGCTTAGCCAATGAGCAGTTCTTC.

The chain links TRBV6-1 to TRBJ2-2, with D possibly TRBD2 on 5 matching bases. The CDR3 is made up of 15 amino acids. V shed 6 bases and J shed 5 bases, with 16 bases lying between them. Per the germline V gene, CDR1 is MNHNS and CDR2 is SASEGT. CDR3 DNA: TGTGCCAGCAGGGACCGGGATCGCTGGACCGGGGAGCTGTTTTTT. It translates to CASRDRDRWTGELFF.

The chain links TRBV7-3 to TRBJ2-1, with 9 bases aligning to TRBD2. The CDR3 spans 16 residues. Germline trimming cut 1 base from V and 9 bases from J; bases unmatched to any gene: 10. CDR1 and CDR2 (germline): SGHTA, FQGTGA. This chain's CDR3 is CASSLIRVAGAVEQFF. CDR3 bases: TGTGCCAGCAGCTTAATTAGGGTAGCGGGAGCGGTTGAGCAGTTCTTC.

J is TRBJ1-4 and V is TRBV11-1; possible D gene TRBD1, 5 bases. The germline V gene has CDR1 SGHAT and CDR2 FQDESV (reference sequence). This CDR3 comprises 13 residues. V was cut by 5 bases and J by 8 bases, with 12 bases left in between. CDR3 amino acids: CASSPREGEKLFF. The DNA for the CDR3 is TGTGCCAGCAGCCCCAGGGAGGGCGAAAAACTGTTTTTT.

The V gene is TRBV20-1, the J gene TRBJ2-7; the D gene is possibly TRBD1 (6 bases). The CDR3 has 11 residues. Per germline, CDR1 DFQATT and CDR2 SNEGSKA (reference sequence). Trimming stripped 6 bases from V and 8 bases from J, with 14 bases between. The CDR3 sequence: CSAPTGFKQYF. Here the CDR3 DNA reads TGCAGTGCCCCTACAGGGTTTAAGCAGTACTTC.

Written as DNA, the CDR3 is TGCGCCAGCAGCTTGGATGCTAATTCACCCCTCCACTTT. It translates to CASSLDANSPLHF. V gene TRBV5-1 combines with J gene TRBJ1-6, with D unclear. Germline CDR1 SGHRS, CDR2 YFSETQ. The CDR3 extends over 13 amino acids. Trimming pared 0 bases from V and 6 bases from J, leaving 4 bases between.

The chain recombines TRBV11-2 with TRBJ2-1; 12 bases agree with TRBD2. Per the germline V gene, CDR1 is SGHAT and CDR2 is FQNNGV. J gave up 2 bases and V 4 bases, and 6 bases lay outside the gene matches. CDR3 size: 17 residues. The CDR3 DNA reads as TGTGCCAGCAGCTCCCGACTAGCGGGAGAGGCCTACAATGAGCAGTTCTTC. This encodes CASSSRLAGEAYNEQFF.

This rearrangement joins TRBV5-4 to TRBJ1-2; D unresolved. Germline V gene lookup returns CDR1 SGHNT and CDR2 YYREEE (reference sequence). This CDR3 is built from 15 residues. V shed 4 bases and J shed 5 bases, with 18 bases lying between them. The CDR3 bases are TGTGCCAGCAGCCTTCAGACTACCGGGGTGTATGGCTACACCTTC. Translation gives CASSLQTTGVYGYTF.

V usage is TRBV28 and J usage is TRBJ2-7; 9 nucleotides line up with TRBD1. Germline CDR1 reads MDHEN; CDR2 reads SYDVKM. The CDR3 covers 12 residues. The junction had 13 bases not matched to a gene; V was cut back by 10 bases and J by 12 bases. CDR3 sequence reads: CATRTGAPSGYF. In DNA form, the CDR3 reads TGTGCCACCAGGACAGGGGCCCCCAGTGGGTACTTC.

The V call is TRBV6-1, the J call TRBJ2-3; 10 bases line up with TRBD2. The V gene's germline CDR1 is MNHNS and CDR2 SASEGT. V lost 1 base to trimming and J lost 3 bases; unmatched junction nucleotides: 10. The CDR3 length is 18 residues. CDR3 DNA: TGTGCCAGCAGTGAAGATGTGGCTAGCGGGAGCTTGACAGATACGCAGTATTTT. Translation gives CASSEDVASGSLTDTQYF.

Only a few counts were recorded for this clone. This rearrangement joins TRBV6-5 to TRBJ1-5; the D is unclear. Germline-derived CDR1 and CDR2 are MNHEY and SVGAGI. Deletions cut 0 bases from V and 5 bases from J, with 5 bases between. This CDR3 is 13 amino acids long. CDR3 in amino acids: CASSYSWDQPQHF. The CDR3, as DNA: TGTGCCAGCAGTTACTCATGGGATCAGCCCCAGCATTTT.